Sequencing of this TCR beta chain was carried out in a study of CD8 T cells in Susac syndrome. Reverse transcription of about 0.5 to 1 ug RNA used random hexamers. Amplification of TCR beta CDR3 used immunoSEQ multiplex PCR across 54 Vbeta and 13 Jbeta. TCRdb reprocessed the immunoSEQ multiplex PCR reads with MiXCR, giving one entry per CDR3 protein. This sample has fewer than 250,000 distinct CDR3 sequences, with 80% to 95% found just once. Bulk CD8+ and CD4+ cells came from magnetic negative isolation; CD8+ TEMRA by FACS. The TCR was taken from a human donor with multiple sclerosis. Sequencing was carried out using CD8+ T cells from PBMCs.

The CDR3 protein is CSDRDSDYGYTF. CDR3 coding DNA: TGCAGCGACAGGGACAGCGACTATGGCTACACCTTC. V gene TRBV29-1 combines with J gene TRBJ1-2; 7 bases fit TRBD1. This CDR3 has 12 amino acids. Germline V gives CDR1 SQVTM, CDR2 ANQGSEA. V shed 7 bases, J shed 3 bases, and the junction held 5 bases outside the gene matches.